The 5 T cell receptor beta chains below all came from one sample that was sequenced in a study of T cell changes during pregnancy in multiple sclerosis. Assay used: immunoSEQ multiplex PCR; TCRdb lists only in-frame clones, some missing. The sample has about 64,000 clones, 92% seen once. Material: peripheral blood, obtained in the second trimester of pregnancy. The receptors come from a female donor with multiple sclerosis, enrolled in a pregnancy study.

The chain carries TRBV11-2 and TRBJ1-5, with D possibly TRBD1 on 6 matching bases. Trimming removed 1 base at V and 9 bases at J, with 13 bases between. Germline lookup yields CDR1 SGHAT and CDR2 FQNNGV. The length of the CDR3 is 14 residues. The CDR3 sequence is CASSLAGEWGPQHF. CDR3 sequence (DNA): TGTGCCAGCAGCTTAGCAGGGGAATGGGGGCCCCAGCATTTT.

This chain uses TRBV6-6 with TRBJ2-1; 8 bases are shared with TRBD2. The CDR3 sequence is 16 residues long. In germline, CDR1 is MNHNY, CDR2 SVGAGI (reference sequence). The J segment lost 4 bases and the V segment lost 6 bases, leaving 11 bases of the junction unmatched. The chain's CDR3 is CASRVGLAGKYNEQFF. CDR3 nucleotides: TGTGCCAGCAGGGTCGGACTAGCCGGAAAATACAATGAGCAGTTCTTC.

The rearrangement joins TRBV6-5 to TRBJ2-2; possibly TRBD2 for D (6 bases). CDR3 size: 13 residues. Germline V gives CDR1 MNHEY, CDR2 SVGAGI. Trimming pared 2 bases from V and 5 bases from J, leaving 6 bases between. The CDR3 coding sequence is TGTGCCAGCAGTTACCGGGGGACCGGGGAGCTGTTTTTT. It codes for CASSYRGTGELFF.

This chain connects TRBV4-1 to TRBJ1-5; a possible D gene is TRBD1 (5 bases). Trimming took 5 bases from V and 4 from J, leaving 12 bases between them. Germline assignment: CDR1 MGHRA and CDR2 YSYEKL. The CDR3 consists of 14 residues. CDR3 region: CASSGTGENQPQHF. The CDR3 DNA sequence: TGCGCCAGCAGCGGGACGGGGGAGAATCAGCCCCAGCATTTT.

The chain carries TRBV5-6 and TRBJ2-3, with TRBD1 as a possible D gene (6 bases). Looked up from germline, CDR1 is SGHDT and CDR2 is YYEEEE. The CDR3 covers 15 residues. The ends were cut back, 4 bases at V and 3 bases at J, with 15 bases in the middle. CDR3 region: CASSASWGLTDTQYF. In DNA, the CDR3 is TGTGCCAGCAGCGCATCATGGGGGCTGACAGATACGCAGTATTTT. The full variable domain, in which reference TRBV5-6 and TRBJ2-3 provide the parts outside the CDR3, is DAGVTQSPTHLIKTRGQQVTLRCSPKSGHDTVSWYQQALGQGPQFIFQYYEEEERQRGNFPDRFSGHQFPNYSSELNVNALLLGDSALYLCASSASWGLTDTQYFGPGTRLTVL.